This T cell receptor beta chain was captured in a study of early T cells in non-severe SARS-CoV-2 infection. Study background: Sequencing was performed on bulk RNA from unsorted whole blood, leaving chains unpaired.

As part of library construction, unique molecular identifiers were attached to individual cDNA molecules. TCRdb processed the 5' RACE reads anew with MiXCR; each CDR3 protein has one entry. The top ten clones hold under 1.5% of a sample with just over 80,000 distinct CDR3 sequences, roughly an eighth of them seen once. There are many counts of this clonotype. The antigen is unknown. Broader study findings: Matching results from VDJdb favored anti-spike CD8 responses, leaving private and CD4 specificities undetected.

The V gene's germline CDR1 is SQVTM and CDR2 ANQGSEA. Trimming removed 5 bases from V and 1 base from J, with 8 bases in between. The CDR3 is 13 amino acids. The sample taken for sequencing was whole blood. This clonotype originated in an adult who was a healthcare worker with PCR-confirmed SARS-CoV-2 infection or an uninfected control (not recorded which). V and J are TRBV29-1 and TRBJ2-2; unclear D gene. The CDR3 coding sequence is TGCAGCGTTCTCTCAGGGAACACCGGGGAGCTGTTTTTT. Translated, it gives CSVLSGNTGELFF.